This is a list of T cell receptor beta chains from one sample in a study of shared clonotypes between healthy human individuals. Sequenced by immunoSEQ multiplex PCR; TCRdb stores in-frame clones only, minus some. The sample includes around 2.5 million clones, more than 85% of them seen just once. Input material: naive CD4+ T cells from PBMCs. The receptors were sampled from a man younger than 35 in good health. Some clones in this sample may be carry-over from other donors' samples. The CDR3 runs from the conserved cysteine through the conserved F or W. Fields, in order: J gene, V gene, CDR3 protein.

j_gene: TRBJ2-1
v_gene: TRBV5-1
CDR3aa: CASSLDWTNEQFF

j_gene: TRBJ2-3
v_gene: TRBV2
CDR3aa: CASSIQGLSTDTQYF

j_gene: TRBJ1-5
v_gene: TRBV28
CDR3aa: CASSTGQGRNQPQHF

j_gene: TRBJ1-5
v_gene: TRBV19
CDR3aa: CASSYSGQPQHF

j_gene: TRBJ1-1
v_gene: TRBV10-1
CDR3aa: CASRTGTNTEAFF

j_gene: TRBJ2-5
v_gene: TRBV5-1
CDR3aa: CASRNLAVQETQYF

j_gene: TRBJ2-4
v_gene: TRBV5-8
CDR3aa: CASSLVGLRGQNIQYF

j_gene: TRBJ2-7
v_gene: TRBV7-2
CDR3aa: CASSLYPSGRLSEQYF

j_gene: NA
v_gene: TRBV4-2
CDR3aa: CASSRGTPYEQYF

j_gene: TRBJ2-1
v_gene: TRBV29-1
CDR3aa: CSVEGVLNNYNEQFF

j_gene: TRBJ1-1
v_gene: TRBV21-1
CDR3aa: CASSRYWTAESPFTEAFF

j_gene: TRBJ2-2
v_gene: TRBV6-1
CDR3aa: CASRGFGELFF

j_gene: TRBJ1-1
v_gene: TRBV19
CDR3aa: CASSIDRNRNTEAFF

j_gene: TRBJ2-1
v_gene: TRBV5-6
CDR3aa: CASSLGTSGRAYNEQFF

j_gene: TRBJ1-1
v_gene: TRBV18
CDR3aa: CASSAQGANTEAFF

j_gene: TRBJ1-1
v_gene: TRBV18
CDR3aa: CASSPPSVSAEAFF

j_gene: TRBJ2-3
v_gene: TRBV5-1
CDR3aa: CASSPEGDTQYF

j_gene: TRBJ2-5
v_gene: TRBV27
CDR3aa: CASRYLETQYF

j_gene: TRBJ1-5
v_gene: TRBV7-6
CDR3aa: CASSAGSYSNQPQHF

j_gene: TRBJ1-5
v_gene: TRBV6-6
CDR3aa: CASSLVGTSQPQHF

j_gene: TRBJ2-3
v_gene: TRBV18
CDR3aa: CATSGPGRASDTQYF

j_gene: TRBJ1-5
v_gene: TRBV5-1
CDR3aa: CASSLGAGGDAQPQHF

j_gene: TRBJ2-7
v_gene: TRBV7-2
CDR3aa: CASSLWRYEQYF

j_gene: TRBJ2-7
v_gene: TRBV7-3
CDR3aa: CASSLVPIAYEQYF

j_gene: TRBJ1-5
v_gene: TRBV6-5
CDR3aa: CATRARSNQPQHF

j_gene: TRBJ2-3
v_gene: TRBV10-2
CDR3aa: CASSDGLAGADTQYF

j_gene: TRBJ1-5
v_gene: TRBV28
CDR3aa: CATEGTAGGRPQHF

j_gene: TRBJ2-7
v_gene: TRBV5-6
CDR3aa: CASSHGGLQTYEQYF

j_gene: TRBJ2-5
v_gene: TRBV29-1
CDR3aa: CSGGSGRETQYF

j_gene: TRBJ1-6
v_gene: TRBV9
CDR3aa: CASSVGAQALMGPLHF

j_gene: TRBJ2-1
v_gene: TRBV5-4
CDR3aa: CASSLGASRSSYNEQFF

j_gene: TRBJ2-3
v_gene: TRBV5-1
CDR3aa: CASSLTSGRADTQYF

j_gene: TRBJ1-2
v_gene: TRBV6-5
CDR3aa: CASSRDGNYGYTF

j_gene: TRBJ1-1
v_gene: TRBV28
CDR3aa: CASSPLGQQAFF

j_gene: TRBJ1-4
v_gene: TRBV28
CDR3aa: CASSPSRTGINEKLFF

j_gene: TRBJ2-7
v_gene: TRBV5-6
CDR3aa: CASSLGLAASSYEQYF

j_gene: TRBJ2-2
v_gene: TRBV4-3
CDR3aa: CASSGLAGGQGYTGELFF